These 20 T cell receptor beta chains were sequenced from one sample in a study of T cell responses to AZD1222 COVID-19 vaccine. Profiling relied on immunoSEQ multiplex PCR, and the TCRdb table lists in-frame clones only, not all of them. Of about 140,000 clones in the sample, about 90% were seen once. The starting material was peripheral blood, obtained on day 0 of AZD1222 vaccination. The receptor set was obtained from an adult in good health.

The chain employs TRBV5-5 and TRBJ2-6; 7 nucleotides align to TRBD1. Trimming took 3 bases from V and 0 from J; bases not matched to a gene: 9. CDR1 is SGHKS, CDR2 YYEKEE, per germline (reference sequence). This CDR3 has 18 amino acids. CDR3 amino acids: CASSYQGDRFSGANVLTF. DNA of the CDR3: TGTGCCAGCAGCTACCAGGGGGACCGATTCTCTGGGGCCAACGTCCTGACTTTC.

In this sample, this clone turned up a few times. The genes are TRBV7-2 and TRBJ2-7; 7 bases line up with TRBD1. V lost 2 bases, J lost 6 bases, and 1 base stayed unmatched. This CDR3 region has 12 residues. The germline V gene has CDR1 SGHTA and CDR2 FQGNSA. The DNA for the CDR3 is TGTGCCAGCAGCTTAACAGGGGTCGAGCAGTACTTC. The encoded protein is CASSLTGVEQYF.

The rearrangement uses TRBV7-9 and TRBJ1-2; D unclear. Trimming left V 5 bases short and J 8 bases short, with 6 bases between. There are 10 residues in the CDR3. Germline V gives CDR1 SEHNR, CDR2 FQNEAQ (reference sequence). CDR3 protein: CASSGFGYTF. CDR3 nucleotides: TGTGCCAGCAGCGGATTCGGCTACACCTTC. Full variable domain (missing parts from reference TRBV7-9 and TRBJ1-2): DTGVSQNPRHKITKRGQNVTFRCDPISEHNRLYWYRQTLGQGPEFLTYFQNEAQLEKSRLLSDRFSAERPKGSFSTLEIQRTEQGDSAMYLCASSGFGYTFGSGTRLTVV.

The V call is TRBV11-2, the J call TRBJ2-7; D is unclear. The CDR3 covers 12 residues. V was cut by 4 bases and J by 6 bases, with 10 bases left in between. CDR1 is SGHAT and CDR2 is FQNNGV in the germline V gene. The CDR3 sequence: CASSSQSREQYF. Written as DNA, the CDR3 is TGTGCCAGCAGCTCGCAGTCCCGCGAGCAGTACTTC. Supplemented by reference TRBV11-2 and TRBJ2-7, the full variable domain reads EAGVAQSPRYKIIEKRQSVAFWCNPISGHATLYWYQQILGQGPKLLIQFQNNGVVDDSQLPKDRFSAERLKGVDSTLKIQPAKLEDSAVYLCASSSQSREQYFGPGTRLTVT.

This chain uses TRBV30 with TRBJ2-7; 9 bases agree with TRBD2. This CDR3 is built from 16 residues. The germline gives CDR1 GTSNPN, CDR2 SVGIG (reference sequence). V shed 5 bases, J shed 1 base, and the junction held 12 bases outside the gene matches. The CDR3 sequence: CAWSNPSGIGSYEQYF. CDR3 coding DNA: TGTGCCTGGTCGAATCCTAGCGGGATAGGGTCCTACGAGCAGTACTTC.

This chain uses TRBV6-5 with TRBJ1-4; 7 positions match TRBD1. The CDR3 totals 14 residues. With V trimmed by 6 bases and J by 8 bases, 9 bases remained unmatched. Per germline, CDR1 MNHEY and CDR2 SVGAGI. This CDR3 reads CASRLDRVVEKLFF. The DNA of the CDR3 is TGTGCCAGCAGACTAGACAGGGTGGTGGAAAAACTGTTTTTT.

The rearrangement links TRBV9 to TRBJ2-5, with TRBD2 identical over 7 bases. J gave up 1 base and V 2 bases, and 8 bases lay outside the gene matches. Per germline, CDR1 SGDLS and CDR2 YYNGEE. This CDR3 contains 16 residues. The CDR3 DNA reads as TGTGCCAGCAGCGTTTCTCCTAGCGGTACCCAAGAGACCCAGTACTTC. Translation gives CASSVSPSGTQETQYF.

J is TRBJ1-1 and V is TRBV10-1; no reliable D call. Between the trimmed V and J ends, which lost 0 bases and 5 bases, there was a span of 7 bases. The CDR3 has 13 amino acids. Germline V CDR1 and CDR2: WNHNN, SYGVQD (reference sequence). The CDR3: CASSESADTEAFF. The CDR3 bases are TGCGCCAGCAGTGAGTCCGCCGATACTGAAGCTTTCTTT.

This chain uses TRBV6-4 with TRBJ1-5; D not certain. The CDR3 consists of 11 residues. Trimming took 6 bases from V and 6 from J, leaving 6 bases between them. Germline V gene sequence: CDR1 MRHNA, CDR2 SNTAGT. DNA of the CDR3: TGTGCCAGCAGGGAGGCTCAGCCCCAGCATTTT. Its protein product is CASREAQPQHF.

The J gene is TRBJ2-7, the V gene TRBV11-2; 10 bases match TRBD2. J gave up 2 bases and V 0 bases, and 4 bases lay outside the gene matches. Germline V gives CDR1 SGHAT, CDR2 FQNNGV. The CDR3 is 16 amino acids. Written as DNA, the CDR3 is TGTGCCAGCAGCTTAGATAGCGGGAGGAGGCCCTACGAGCAGTACTTC. This gives the protein CASSLDSGRRPYEQYF.

The chain uses TRBV29-1 and TRBJ1-1, with a possible D match to TRBD1 (5 bases). Per the germline V gene, CDR1 is SQVTM and CDR2 is ANQGSEA. The V end lost 3 bases, the J end lost 3 bases, and 17 bases lay between the germline ends. The CDR3 consists of 15 residues. The CDR3 region has the DNA TGCAGCGTTGATCCCCCCCGGGGGTCGGACACTGAAGCTTTCTTT. This sequence encodes CSVDPPRGSDTEAFF.

This sequence joins TRBV28 and TRBJ2-7; no firm D call. The V gene's germline CDR1 is MDHEN and CDR2 SYDVKM. The CDR3 has 14 amino acids. The V end lost 7 bases, the J end lost 4 bases, and 17 bases lay between the germline ends. CDR3 in DNA: TGTGCCAGCAATGGCGGCCAGCAGCCGTACGAGCAGTACTTC. Its protein product is CASNGGQQPYEQYF.

The V and J genes are TRBV5-6 and TRBJ1-5, with 7 bases aligning to TRBD1. V gave up 3 bases and J gave up 7 bases; unmatched junction bases: 10. CDR3 length equals 15 residues. The germline gives CDR1 SGHDT, CDR2 YYEEEE. The CDR3 spells CASSSGKGAKQPQHF. The CDR3, as DNA: TGTGCCAGCAGCTCGGGTAAGGGGGCGAAACAGCCCCAGCATTTT.

This chain uses TRBV5-6 with TRBJ1-5; TRBD1 is a possible D gene (5 bases). V lost 4 bases to trimming and J lost 3 bases, with 23 bases between them. This CDR3 region has 18 residues. In germline, CDR1 is SGHDT, CDR2 YYEEEE. As DNA, the CDR3 is TGTGCCAGCAGCCTCCACGATCCACCCCGGGGCCACAATCAGCCCCAGCATTTT. Translation gives CASSLHDPPRGHNQPQHF.

This chain links TRBV7-2 with TRBJ2-1; TRBD2 agrees at 8 bases. The CDR3 covers 15 residues. The V gene end was trimmed by 5 bases and the J gene end by 10 bases; junction bases not matched to a gene: 13. CDR1 and CDR2 from the germline V gene are SGHTA and FQGNSA. The CDR3 is CASSKAGLVSGEQFF. In nucleotides, the CDR3 is TGTGCCAGCAGCAAAGCGGGACTAGTTTCGGGGGAGCAGTTCTTC.

V and J are TRBV5-5 and TRBJ2-1; 7 bases map to TRBD1. The CDR3 spans 18 residues. V lost 4 bases, J lost 1 base, and 14 bases stayed unmatched. Germline CDR1 SGHKS, CDR2 YYEKEE (reference sequence). The DNA for the CDR3 is TGTGCCAGCAGCCCCCTCTTCCGAGACAGGGTGTCCTACAATGAGCAGTTCTTC. Protein sequence: CASSPLFRDRVSYNEQFF.

The chain combines TRBV4-3 with TRBJ2-5; D is ambiguous. The CDR3 totals 15 residues. Trimming stripped 0 bases from V and 3 bases from J, with 11 bases between. CDR1 is LGHNA and CDR2 is YSLEER in the germline V gene. In DNA, the CDR3 is TGCGCCAGCAGCCAAGATCTAACTAAAAAAGAGACCCAGTACTTC. Its protein product is CASSQDLTKKETQYF.

The chain employs TRBV6-2 or TRBV6-3 and TRBJ2-7; tentatively, D is TRBD1 (6 bases). The V gene's germline CDR1 is MNHEY and CDR2 SVGEGT. The CDR3 has 13 amino acids. V lost 5 bases and J lost 1, with 9 bases in between. CDR3 residues: CASSITGSYEQYF. CDR3 DNA: TGTGCCAGCAGTATCACAGGGTCCTACGAGCAGTACTTC.

This clone was counted only a few times. The rearrangement uses TRBV12-3 or TRBV12-4 and TRBJ1-2, with D hard to call. The CDR3 loop spans 13 amino acids. V lost 3 bases and J lost 1, with 6 bases in between. The CDR3 is CASSFDLNYGYTF. The CDR3 DNA follows: TGTGCCAGCAGTTTCGACCTTAACTATGGCTACACCTTC.

The V and J genes are TRBV11-2 and TRBJ2-1, with D unclear. Trimming took off 5 bases at V and 9 bases at J, with 11 bases between the two ends. In germline, CDR1 is SGHAT, CDR2 FQNNGV. This CDR3 region has 12 residues. The CDR3 DNA reads as TGTGCCAGCAGCCCCGCCAGGAGTGAGCAGTTCTTC. It is translated as CASSPARSEQFF.